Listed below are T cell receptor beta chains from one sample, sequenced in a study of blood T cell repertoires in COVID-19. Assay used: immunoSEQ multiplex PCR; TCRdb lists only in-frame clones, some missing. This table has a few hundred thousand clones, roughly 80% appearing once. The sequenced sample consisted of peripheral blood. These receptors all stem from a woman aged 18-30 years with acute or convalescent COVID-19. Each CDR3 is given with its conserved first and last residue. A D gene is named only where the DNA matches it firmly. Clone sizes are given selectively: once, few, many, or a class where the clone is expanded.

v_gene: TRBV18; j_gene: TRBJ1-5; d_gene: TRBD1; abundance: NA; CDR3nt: TGTGCCAGCTCTCCCGGGACAGGGGACAATCAGCCCCAGCATTTT; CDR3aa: CASSPGTGDNQPQHF
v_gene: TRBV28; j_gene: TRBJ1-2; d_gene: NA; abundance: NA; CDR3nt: TGTGCCAGCAGTTTAATGGTAGTCTTTGACAGTTCCCATGGCTACACCTTC; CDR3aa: CASSLMVVFDSSHGYTF
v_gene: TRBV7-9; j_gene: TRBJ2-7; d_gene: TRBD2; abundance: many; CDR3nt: TGTGCCAGCAGCCCGAGTGGGAGCGGGAGCTCCTACGAGCAGTACTTC; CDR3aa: CASSPSGSGSSYEQYF
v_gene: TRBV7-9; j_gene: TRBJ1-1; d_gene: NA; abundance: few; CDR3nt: TGTGCCAGCAGCCGAGACTACAACACTGAAGCTTTCTTT; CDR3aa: CASSRDYNTEAFF
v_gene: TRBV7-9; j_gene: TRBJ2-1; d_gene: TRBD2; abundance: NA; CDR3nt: TGTGCCAGCAGTTGGACTAGCTATGAGCAGTTCTTC; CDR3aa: CASSWTSYEQFF
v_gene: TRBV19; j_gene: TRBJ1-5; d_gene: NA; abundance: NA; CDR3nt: TGTGCCAGTTTTGACAGGTATAGCAATCAGCCCCAGCATTTT; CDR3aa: CASFDRYSNQPQHF
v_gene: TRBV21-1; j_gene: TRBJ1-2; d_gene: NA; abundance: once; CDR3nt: TGTGCCAGCAGCAAAGGAACTCACTCTGTCAACTATGGCTACACCTTC; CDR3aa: CASSKGTHSVNYGYTF
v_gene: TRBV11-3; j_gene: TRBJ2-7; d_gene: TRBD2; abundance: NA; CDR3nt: TGTGCCAGCAGCTTGGGAGGGAGTGAGCAGTACTTC; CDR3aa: CASSLGGSEQYF
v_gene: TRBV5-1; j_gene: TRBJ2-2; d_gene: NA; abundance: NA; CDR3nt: TGCGCCAGCAGCTTTGGACAGCACACCGGGGAGCTGTTTTTT; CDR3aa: CASSFGQHTGELFF
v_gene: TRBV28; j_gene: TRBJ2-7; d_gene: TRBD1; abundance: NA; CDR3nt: TGTGCCAGCAGCCCGGGACAGGGTTACGAGCAGTACTTC; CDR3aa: CASSPGQGYEQYF
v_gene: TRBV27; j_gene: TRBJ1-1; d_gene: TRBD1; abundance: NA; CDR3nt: TGTGCCAGCCGGACAGGGATCGCTGAAGCTTTCTTT; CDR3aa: CASRTGIAEAFF
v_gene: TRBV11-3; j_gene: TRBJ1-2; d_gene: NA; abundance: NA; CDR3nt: TGTGCCAGCAGCTTCGACGGCGGTAAACACACCTTC; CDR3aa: CASSFDGGKHTF
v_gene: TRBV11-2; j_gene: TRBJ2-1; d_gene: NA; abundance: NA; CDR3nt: TGTGCCAGCAGCCTCCTAACTGTGGACAGTGCGAATGAGCAGTTCTTC; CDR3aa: CASSLLTVDSANEQFF
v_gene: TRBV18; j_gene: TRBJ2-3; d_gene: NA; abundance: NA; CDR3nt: TGTGCCAGCTCACCATGGGATAGCGCAGATACGCAGTATTTT; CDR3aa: CASSPWDSADTQYF
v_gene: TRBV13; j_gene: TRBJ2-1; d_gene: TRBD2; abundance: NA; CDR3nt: TGTGCCAGCAGCACCCTGCATCGGACCAGTGGACTAGCGGGGACGGTCTACAATGAGCAGTTCTTC; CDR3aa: CASSTLHRTSGLAGTVYNEQFF
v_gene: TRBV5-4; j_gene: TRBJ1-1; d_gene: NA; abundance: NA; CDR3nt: TGTGCCAGCAGCTTGCTCGGGAACACTGAAGCTTTCTTT; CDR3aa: CASSLLGNTEAFF
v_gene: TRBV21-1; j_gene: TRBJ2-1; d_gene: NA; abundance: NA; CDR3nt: TGTGCCAGCAGCAATTCTAGCTACAATGAGCAGTTCTTC; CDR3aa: CASSNSSYNEQFF
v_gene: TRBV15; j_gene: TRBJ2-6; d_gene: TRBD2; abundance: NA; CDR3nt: TGTGCCACCAGCAAGGGACTAGCGGGAGAGGGGGCTGGGGCCAACGTCCTGACTTTC; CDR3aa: CATSKGLAGEGAGANVLTF
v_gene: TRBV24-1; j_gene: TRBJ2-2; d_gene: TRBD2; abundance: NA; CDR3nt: TGTGCCACCAGTGAATCCGGACTAGCGGGAGTCAGAACCGGGGAGCTGTTTTTT; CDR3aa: CATSESGLAGVRTGELFF
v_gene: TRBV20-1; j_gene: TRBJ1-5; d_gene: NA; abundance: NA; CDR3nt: TGCAGTGCTAGTCGTGGGCGAGCTAATCAGCCCCAGCATTTT; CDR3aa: CSASRGRANQPQHF
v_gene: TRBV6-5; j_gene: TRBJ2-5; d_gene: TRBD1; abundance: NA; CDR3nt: TGTGCCAGCAGTTTATGGACAGGCGATAGGGAAGAGACCCAGTACTTC; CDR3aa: CASSLWTGDREETQYF
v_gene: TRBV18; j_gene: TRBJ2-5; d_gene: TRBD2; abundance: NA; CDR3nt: TGTGCCAGCTCACCCGACAGCGGGAGGATGCCAGAGACCCAGTACTTC; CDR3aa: CASSPDSGRMPETQYF
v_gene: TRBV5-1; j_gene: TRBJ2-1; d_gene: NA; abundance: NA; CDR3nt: TGCGCCAGCAGCTTGTCCCGCTCCTACAATGAGCAGTTCTTC; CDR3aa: CASSLSRSYNEQFF